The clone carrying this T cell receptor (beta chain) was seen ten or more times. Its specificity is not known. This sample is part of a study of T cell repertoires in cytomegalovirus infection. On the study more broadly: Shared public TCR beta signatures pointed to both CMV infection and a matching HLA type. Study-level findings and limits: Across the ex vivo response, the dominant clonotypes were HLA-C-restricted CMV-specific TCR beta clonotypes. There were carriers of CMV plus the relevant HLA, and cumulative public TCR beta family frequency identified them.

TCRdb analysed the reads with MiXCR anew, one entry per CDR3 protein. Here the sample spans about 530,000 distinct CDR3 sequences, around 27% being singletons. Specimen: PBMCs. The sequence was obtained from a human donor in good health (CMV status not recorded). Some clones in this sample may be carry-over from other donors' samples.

Here the CDR3 DNA reads TGTGCCAGCAGCTTACAGATCAGAAGCTCCTACAATGAGCAGTTCTTC. It translates to CASSLQIRSSYNEQFF. The J gene is TRBJ2-1, the V gene TRBV7-2; no clear D gene. Looked up from germline, CDR1 is SGHTA and CDR2 is FQGNSA. Trimming cost V 2 bases and J 0 bases, with 11 bases left between them. The CDR3 totals 16 residues.